This T cell receptor (beta chain) was sequenced for a study of human T cells and chemical hapten exposure. Across the whole study: Patients got weekly scalp diphenylcyclopropenone doses over the approximately 24-week study. There were per-sample TCR yield variations, arising mainly from small pooled library volume differences.

J lost 5 bases, V lost 6 bases, and 12 bases had no gene match. Germline lookup yields CDR1 SEHNR and CDR2 FQNEAQ (reference sequence). This CDR3 is built from 15 residues. Study-wide points: Those TCRs sitting above 1 in 1000 frequency stayed the same with DPC sensitization.

The sample's time point: patch test 3, about 24 weeks after DPC sensitization. The treatment is: therapeutic diphenylcyclopropenone sensitization with weekly scalp DPC. Concerning this clonotype: Its antigen remains unidentified.

In the authors' methods: Sequenced samples showed a median of 95,638 TCRs each, with counts running from approximately 20,000 to 700,000. MiXCR, applied by TCRdb to the RACE reads, yields one record per CDR3 protein. These V and J calls originate from TCRdb's pipeline instead of the authors' own analysis. The repertoire holds approximately 72,000 distinct CDR3 sequences, with approximately 12% as singletons. This chain links TRBV7-9 with TRBJ2-7; 8 bases are shared with TRBD2. This sample comprised whole blood, obtained in connection with sensitization to the hapten diphenylcyclopropenone (DPC). The receptor's source is a woman in her fifties or sixties with alopecia areata. Some clones in this sample may be carry-over from other donors' samples. The CDR3 reads CASSKDSGRRNEQYF. CDR3 nucleotides: TGTGCCAGCAGTAAAGACAGCGGGAGAAGAAACGAGCAGTACTTC.